These 23 T cell receptor beta chains originate from one sample sequenced in a study of T cells in Graves' hyperthyroidism and ophthalmopathy. TCR beta CDR3 regions were amplified from RNA. The HTBI set primed first-round TCR CDR3 RT-PCR. TCRdb used MiXCR to reprocess the multiplex PCR reads, holding one entry per CDR3 protein. Altogether around 620,000 distinct CDR3 sequences are present, under 60% being singletons, with the ten largest covering under 20%. The sequencing input was peripheral blood or thyroid tissue (not recorded which). Receptors were obtained from an adult woman with Graves' disease, either hyperthyroidism or ophthalmopathy (not recorded which).

In DNA form, the CDR3 reads TGCAGCGTTGAAGGGGGGGGTGGCGGCTACACCTTC. It codes for CSVEGGGGGYTF. V usage is TRBV29-1 and J usage is TRBJ1-2, with D possibly matching TRBD1 (5 bases). CDR1 is SQVTM and CDR2 is ANQGSEA in the germline V gene. Trimming removed 1 base from V and 8 bases from J, with 11 bases in between. This CDR3 region has 12 residues.

This clonotype came up many times. The rearrangement uses TRBV7-9 and TRBJ2-2; TRBD1 matches at 7 bases. CDR1 and CDR2 (germline): SEHNR, FQNEAQ (reference sequence). The CDR3 runs 16 residues. J was trimmed by 0 bases and V by 5 bases; bases with no gene match: 6. CDR3 sequence reads: CASSPWTGPNTGELFF. The CDR3 DNA is TGTGCCAGCAGCCCCTGGACAGGTCCGAACACCGGGGAGCTGTTTTTT.

This clonotype was recorded many times. This chain uses TRBV20-1 with TRBJ1-5; 9 bases line up with TRBD1. The CDR3 extends over 17 amino acids. Germline V gene data show CDR1 as DFQATT and CDR2 as SNEGSKA (reference sequence). Trimming removed 6 bases from V and 7 bases from J; junction bases left unmatched: 19. For the CDR3, the DNA is TGCAGTGCCCAAACTTACCGGGACAGGGCGATCAGACAGCCCCAGCATTTT. Translated: CSAQTYRDRAIRQPQHF.

In its sample, this clonotype was seen many times. V and J are TRBV11-2 and TRBJ2-7; D may correspond to TRBD1 or TRBD2 (7 bases each). V was shortened by 5 bases and J by 9 bases, with 23 bases between the two germline ends. From germline, CDR1 is SGHAT and CDR2 FQNNGV. The CDR3 has 15 amino acids. The CDR3 nucleotides read TGTGCCAGCAGCCCCCTCGCGGGAGCCAGGGGGGGGCAGTACTTC. Translating gives CASSPLAGARGGQYF.

Ten or more counts support this clonotype. The chain combines TRBV20-1 with TRBJ1-1; D perhaps matches TRBD1 (6 bases). CDR3 length: 11 residues. V was cut by 6 bases and J by 4 bases, with 9 bases left in between. Germline V gene data show CDR1 as DFQATT and CDR2 as SNEGSKA (reference sequence). CDR3 amino acids: CSAQGLTEAFF. In nucleotides, the CDR3 is TGCAGTGCGCAGGGGCTCACTGAAGCTTTCTTT.

In its sample, this clonotype was seen a few times. V and J are TRBV7-9 and TRBJ1-1; D is uncertain. V was shortened by 8 bases and J by 2 bases, with 15 bases between the two germline ends. The CDR3 is 14 residues long. Germline CDR1 is SEHNR and CDR2 is FQNEAQ (reference sequence). In DNA form, the CDR3 reads TGTGCCAGCCTGCTCGCTGGGTCTAACACTGAAGCTTTCTTT. It is translated as CASLLAGSNTEAFF.

J is TRBJ2-3 and V is TRBV11-2; 8 bases line up with TRBD2. Germline values: CDR1 SGHAT, CDR2 FQNNGV. This CDR3 comprises 18 residues. After removal of 7 bases from V and 2 bases from J, the junction contained 17 bases not matched to a gene. The chain's CDR3 is CASTQRAGVPVYTDTQYF. The DNA of the CDR3 is TGTGCCAGCACCCAAAGAGCGGGAGTACCCGTTTACACAGATACGCAGTATTTT.

V usage is TRBV19 and J usage is TRBJ2-6, with 8 bases that match TRBD1. The germline gives CDR1 LNHDA, CDR2 SQIVND (reference sequence). The CDR3 contains 15 residues. CDR3 in amino acids: CVEASGGPGANVLTF. The CDR3 DNA sequence: TGTGTCGAGGCCTCAGGGGGCCCTGGGGCCAACGTCCTGACTTTC.

This clonotype has ten or more counts. The chain has TRBV5-1 and TRBJ2-7, with 11 bases that match TRBD2. Unmatched junction bases numbered 3, after V lost 2 bases and J lost 5 bases. CDR1 and CDR2 from the germline V gene are SGHRS and YFSETQ. The CDR3 runs to 14 residues. In nucleotides, the CDR3 is TGCGCCAGCAGCTTACTAGCGGGAGCCCACGAGCAGTACTTC. Protein: CASSLLAGAHEQYF.

V gene TRBV7-9 combines with J gene TRBJ1-2; the D is unclear. The CDR3 contains 17 residues. V lost 6 bases to trimming and J lost 2 bases, with 22 bases between them. The germline V gene has CDR1 SEHNR and CDR2 FQNEAQ (reference sequence). The CDR3 reads CASSYSIPGSLNYGYTF. The CDR3 nucleotides read TGTGCCAGCAGTTACTCGATCCCAGGCTCCTTGAACTATGGCTACACCTTC.

The CDR3 sequence: CASSLVGTYEKLFF. CDR3 nucleotide sequence: TGTGCCAGCAGCTTAGTAGGGACCTACGAAAAACTGTTTTTT. This rearrangement joins TRBV13 to TRBJ1-4, with D possibly TRBD1 on 5 matching bases. The CDR3 extends over 14 amino acids. The V gene's germline CDR1 is PRHDT and CDR2 FYEKMQ (reference sequence). V lost 1 base and J 8 bases, leaving 11 bases between the germline ends.

A few counts support this clonotype. One end of the junction fails to match germline, which may point to a read error. The V gene is TRBV24-1, the J gene TRBJ2-7; 13 bases fit TRBD2. This CDR3 comprises 15 residues. Germline CDR1 KGHDR, CDR2 SFDVKD. This CDR3 reads CAISELGLAGDEQYF. CDR3 sequence (DNA): TGTGCCATCAGTGAGCTTGGACTAGCGGGAGACGAGCAGTACTTC.

The chain uses TRBV10-3 and TRBJ2-5; D unresolved. V shed 0 bases and J shed 3 bases, with 2 bases lying between them. In germline, CDR1 is ENHRY, CDR2 SYGVKD. CDR3 length: 12 amino acids. CDR3 sequence: CAISESKETQYF. The CDR3 nucleotides are TGTGCCATCAGTGAGTCGAAAGAGACCCAGTACTTC.

V gene TRBV13 combines with J gene TRBJ1-5; 7 nucleotides align to TRBD1. V was clipped by 5 bases and J by 11 bases; unmatched bases: 15. Germline lookup yields CDR1 PRHDT and CDR2 FYEKMQ (reference sequence). The CDR3 is 15 residues long. The CDR3 here is CASSQRDRPGETQHF. CDR3 DNA sequence: TGTGCCAGCAGCCAGAGGGACAGACCGGGGGAGACCCAGCATTTT.

This clonotype has ten or more counts. This chain uses TRBV28 with TRBJ2-7; 8 positions agree with TRBD1. The J segment lost 9 bases and the V segment lost 6 bases, leaving 4 bases of the junction unmatched. CDR1 MDHEN and CDR2 SYDVKM come from the germline V gene. CDR3 length: 11 residues. CDR3 sequence reads: CASRGQGRQYF. CDR3 in DNA: TGTGCCAGCAGAGGACAGGGCCGGCAGTACTTC.

This chain links TRBV2 with TRBJ1-6; no reliable D call. Trimming shortened V by 5 bases and J by 5 bases, and 22 bases separated the two germline ends. Germline CDR1 SNHLY, CDR2 FYNNEI. CDR3 size: 18 residues. DNA for the CDR3: TGTGCCAGCAGTTCCTCGAGCCTAGCGGGCCAGAATAATTCACCCCTCCACTTT. Its translation: CASSSSSLAGQNNSPLHF.

For this clonotype: A junction end diverges from the germline sequence, so it may reflect a read error. The chain couples TRBV10-3 to TRBJ2-7; the D is unclear. Germline CDR1 ENHRY, CDR2 SYGVKD. The CDR3 runs to 13 residues. The CDR3 bases are TGTGCCAGCAGTGATTACAGAACAAACGAGCAGTACTTC. This encodes CASSDYRTNEQYF.

This clonotype was counted at least ten times. The chain has TRBV5-1 and TRBJ2-5; no definite D call. V lost 6 bases and J lost 5, with 11 bases in between. The CDR3 extends over 12 amino acids. Germline V gives CDR1 SGHRS, CDR2 YFSETQ. CDR3 loop: CASTPGRETQYF. The CDR3 DNA sequence: TGCGCCAGCACTCCCGGCCGGGAGACCCAGTACTTC.

For the CDR3, the DNA is TGTGCCAGCAGCCAGGGTTTCGCGAACACCGGGGAGCTGTTTTTT. Protein: CASSQGFANTGELFF. This sequence joins TRBV7-9 and TRBJ2-2; a weak D match, TRBD1 (5 bases). The CDR3 runs to 15 residues. From germline, CDR1 is SEHNR and CDR2 FQNEAQ (reference sequence). V was pared by 5 bases and J by 0 bases, with 10 bases between.

The chain joins TRBV6-4 to TRBJ1-1, with TRBD1 identical over 8 bases. The CDR3 is 15 amino acids. The V segment lost 0 bases and the J segment 4 bases; nucleotides outside the gene matches: 4. Germline assignment: CDR1 MRHNA and CDR2 SNTAGT. The CDR3 here is CASSDSPDRVTEAFF. As DNA, the CDR3 is TGTGCCAGCAGTGACTCCCCGGACAGGGTCACTGAAGCTTTCTTT.

Of note for this clonotype: At one of its ends the junction is not consistent with the germline gene, which may arise from a read error. The V gene is TRBV14, the J gene TRBJ1-3, with D possibly TRBD1 on 6 matching bases. CDR3 size: 18 residues. CDR1 is SGHDN and CDR2 is FVKESK in the germline V gene. CDR3 sequence: CAGSQDRNREFSGDTIYF. The DNA of the CDR3 is TGTGCCGGCAGCCAAGATCGTAACAGGGAATTCTCTGGAGACACCATATATTTT.

About this clonotype: A much bigger clone sits one base away, suggesting this may be a read error. The rearrangement uses TRBV5-5 and TRBJ1-5; 8 bases are shared with TRBD1. V was pared by 3 bases and J by 3 bases, with 5 bases of the junction left unmatched. The CDR3 has 15 residues. Germline V lookup: CDR1 SGHKS, CDR2 YYEKEE (reference sequence). The CDR3 region has the DNA TGTGCCAGCAGCTGGACAGGGTTCTTCAATCAGCCCCAGCATTTT. Its translation is CASSWTGFFNQPQHF.

There are a few counts of this clonotype. The chain carries TRBV7-9 and TRBJ2-7, with TRBD2 matching over 14 bases. The CDR3 is made up of 14 amino acids. V lost 5 bases to trimming and J lost 6 bases; unmatched junction nucleotides: 3. The germline V gene has CDR1 SEHNR and CDR2 FQNEAQ (reference sequence). The CDR3 region has the DNA TGTGCCAGCAGCAGGGGGACTAGCGGGAGCGAGCAGTACTTC. Its protein product is CASSRGTSGSEQYF.